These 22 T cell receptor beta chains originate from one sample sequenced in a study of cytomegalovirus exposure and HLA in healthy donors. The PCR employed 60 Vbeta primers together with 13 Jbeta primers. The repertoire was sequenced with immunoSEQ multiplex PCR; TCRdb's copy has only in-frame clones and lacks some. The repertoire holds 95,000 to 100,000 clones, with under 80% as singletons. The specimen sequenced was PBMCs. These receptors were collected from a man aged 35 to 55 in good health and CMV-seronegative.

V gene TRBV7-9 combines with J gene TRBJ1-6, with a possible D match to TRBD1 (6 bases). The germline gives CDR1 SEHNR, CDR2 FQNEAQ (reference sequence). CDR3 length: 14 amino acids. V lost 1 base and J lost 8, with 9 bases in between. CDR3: CASSLDRVDSPLHF. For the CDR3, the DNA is TGTGCCAGCAGCTTAGACAGGGTTGATTCACCCCTCCACTTT.

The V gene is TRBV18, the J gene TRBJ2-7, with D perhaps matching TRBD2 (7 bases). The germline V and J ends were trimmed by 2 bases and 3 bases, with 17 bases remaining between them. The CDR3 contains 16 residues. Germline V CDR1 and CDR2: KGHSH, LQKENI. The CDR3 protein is CASSPGRGIGIYEQYF. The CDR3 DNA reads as TGTGCCAGCTCACCAGGGAGGGGGATTGGAATCTACGAGCAGTACTTC.

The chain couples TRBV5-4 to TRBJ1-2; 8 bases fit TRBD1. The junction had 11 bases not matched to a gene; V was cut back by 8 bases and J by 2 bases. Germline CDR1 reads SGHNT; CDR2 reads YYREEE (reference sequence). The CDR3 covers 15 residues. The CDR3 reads CASRDQGASNYGYTF. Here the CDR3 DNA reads TGTGCCAGTCGCGATCAGGGGGCTTCAAACTATGGCTACACCTTC.

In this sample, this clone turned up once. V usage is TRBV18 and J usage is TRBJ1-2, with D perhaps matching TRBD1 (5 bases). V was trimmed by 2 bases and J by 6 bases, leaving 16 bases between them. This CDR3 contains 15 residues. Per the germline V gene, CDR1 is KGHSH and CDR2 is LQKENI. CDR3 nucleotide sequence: TGTGCCAGCTCACCATTAGCTCAGGGTTTGGATGGCTACACCTTC. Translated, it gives CASSPLAQGLDGYTF. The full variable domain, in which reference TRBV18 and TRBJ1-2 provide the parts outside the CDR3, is NAGVMQNPRHLVRRRGQEARLRCSPMKGHSHVYWYRQLPEEGLKFMVYLQKENIIDESGMPKERFSAEFPKEGPSILRIQQVVRGDSAAYFCASSPLAQGLDGYTFGSGTRLTVV.

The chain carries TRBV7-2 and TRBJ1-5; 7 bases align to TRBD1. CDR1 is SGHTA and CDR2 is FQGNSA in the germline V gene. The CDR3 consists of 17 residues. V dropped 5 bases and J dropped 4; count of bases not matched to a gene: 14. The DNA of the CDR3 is TGTGCCAGCAGCCCAAGACAGGGCCGGATTGGGAATCAGCCCCAGCATTTT. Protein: CASSPRQGRIGNQPQHF.

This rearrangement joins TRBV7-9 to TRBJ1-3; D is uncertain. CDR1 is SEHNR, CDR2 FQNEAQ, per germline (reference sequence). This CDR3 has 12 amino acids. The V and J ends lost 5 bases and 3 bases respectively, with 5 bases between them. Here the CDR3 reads CASSPGGNTIYF. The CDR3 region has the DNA TGTGCCAGCAGCCCGGGTGGAAACACCATATATTTT.

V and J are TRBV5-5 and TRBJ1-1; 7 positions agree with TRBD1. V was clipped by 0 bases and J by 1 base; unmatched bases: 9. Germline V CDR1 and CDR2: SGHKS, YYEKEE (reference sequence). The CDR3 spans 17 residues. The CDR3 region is CASSLAPTGAQNTEAFF. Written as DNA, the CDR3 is TGTGCCAGCAGCTTGGCCCCCACAGGGGCCCAGAACACTGAAGCTTTCTTT.

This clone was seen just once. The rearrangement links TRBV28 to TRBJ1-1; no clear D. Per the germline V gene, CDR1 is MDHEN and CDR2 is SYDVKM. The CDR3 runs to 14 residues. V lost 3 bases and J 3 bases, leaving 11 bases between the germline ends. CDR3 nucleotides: TGTGCCAGCAGTTTTTACAGACCGGACACTGAAGCTTTCTTT. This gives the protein CASSFYRPDTEAFF.

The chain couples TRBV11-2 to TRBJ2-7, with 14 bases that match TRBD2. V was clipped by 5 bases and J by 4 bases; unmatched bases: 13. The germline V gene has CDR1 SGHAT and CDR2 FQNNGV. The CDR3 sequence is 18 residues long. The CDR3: CASSETPGLAGVLYEQYF. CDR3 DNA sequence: TGTGCCAGCAGCGAGACACCGGGACTAGCGGGAGTTTTGTACGAGCAGTACTTC.

The CDR3 here is CSVAPLEGSYEQYF. The CDR3 DNA reads as TGCAGCGTCGCCCCTTTGGAGGGCTCCTACGAGCAGTACTTC. The J gene is TRBJ2-7, the V gene TRBV29-1; possibly TRBD2 for D (6 bases). This CDR3 is 14 amino acids long. The V gene's germline CDR1 is SQVTM and CDR2 ANQGSEA. The V end was cut by 6 bases, the J end by 0 bases, with 15 bases between.

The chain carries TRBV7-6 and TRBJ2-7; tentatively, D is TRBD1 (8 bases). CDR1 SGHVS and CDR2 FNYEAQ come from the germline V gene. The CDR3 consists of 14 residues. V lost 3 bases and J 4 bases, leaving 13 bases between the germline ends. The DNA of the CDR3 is TGTGCCAGCAGCTTTACAGGGGGGGGTTACGAGCAGTACTTC. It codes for CASSFTGGGYEQYF.

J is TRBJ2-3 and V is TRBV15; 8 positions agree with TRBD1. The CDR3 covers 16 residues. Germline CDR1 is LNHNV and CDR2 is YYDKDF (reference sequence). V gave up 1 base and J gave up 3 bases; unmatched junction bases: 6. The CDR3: CATSRARDRPTDTQYF. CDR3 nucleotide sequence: TGTGCCACCAGCAGAGCCCGGGACAGGCCGACAGATACGCAGTATTTT.

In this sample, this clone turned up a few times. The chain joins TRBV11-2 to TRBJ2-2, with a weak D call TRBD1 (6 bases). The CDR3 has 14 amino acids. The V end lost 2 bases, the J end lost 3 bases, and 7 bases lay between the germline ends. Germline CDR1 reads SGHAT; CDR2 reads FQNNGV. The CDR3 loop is CASSLYRDTGELFF. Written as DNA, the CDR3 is TGTGCCAGCAGCTTATACAGGGACACCGGGGAGCTGTTTTTT.

Written as DNA, the CDR3 is TGTGCCTGGAGTACAGCTAAGGGAGCTAACTATGGCTACACCTTC. Amino acids: CAWSTAKGANYGYTF. The chain employs TRBV30 and TRBJ1-2; D uncertain. CDR3 size: 15 residues. V was clipped by 2 bases and J by 0 bases, with 13 bases between them. Germline V gene lookup returns CDR1 GTSNPN and CDR2 SVGIG (reference sequence). Combining the CDR3 with reference TRBV30 and TRBJ1-2 gives the whole variable domain SQTIHQWPATLVQPVGSPLSLECTVEGTSNPNLYWYRQAAGRGLQLLFYSVGIGQISSEVPQNLSASRPQDRQFILSSKKLLLSDSGFYLCAWSTAKGANYGYTFGSGTRLTVV.

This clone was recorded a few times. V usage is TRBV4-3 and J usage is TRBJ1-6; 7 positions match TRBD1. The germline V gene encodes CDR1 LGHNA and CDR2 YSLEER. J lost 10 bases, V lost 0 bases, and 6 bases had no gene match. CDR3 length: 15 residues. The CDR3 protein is CASSQDPGGGSPLHF. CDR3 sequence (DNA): TGCGCCAGCAGCCAAGATCCAGGGGGTGGGTCACCCCTCCACTTT.

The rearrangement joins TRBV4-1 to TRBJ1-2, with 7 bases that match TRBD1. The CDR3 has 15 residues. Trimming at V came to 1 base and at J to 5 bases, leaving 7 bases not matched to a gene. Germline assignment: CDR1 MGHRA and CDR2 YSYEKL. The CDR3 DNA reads TGCGCCAGCAGCCAAGGACCGGGACAGAAATATGGCTACACCTTC. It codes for CASSQGPGQKYGYTF.

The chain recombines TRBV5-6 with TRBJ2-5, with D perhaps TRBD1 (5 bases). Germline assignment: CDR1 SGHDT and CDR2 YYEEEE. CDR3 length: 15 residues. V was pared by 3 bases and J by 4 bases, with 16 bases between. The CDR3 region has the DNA TGTGCCAGCAGCTCGGACAAGGTGACCCTAGAGACCCAGTACTTC. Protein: CASSSDKVTLETQYF.

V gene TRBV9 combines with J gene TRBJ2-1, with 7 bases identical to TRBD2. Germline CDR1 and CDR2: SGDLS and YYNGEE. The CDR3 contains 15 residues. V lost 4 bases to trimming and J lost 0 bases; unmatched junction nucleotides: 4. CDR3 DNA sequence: TGTGCCAGCAGCCCCGGACTAGGCTCCTACAATGAGCAGTTCTTC. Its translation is CASSPGLGSYNEQFF.

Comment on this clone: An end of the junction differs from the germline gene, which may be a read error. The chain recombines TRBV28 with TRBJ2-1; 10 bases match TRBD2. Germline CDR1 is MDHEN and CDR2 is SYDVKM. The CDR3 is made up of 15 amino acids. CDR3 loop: CASNLDLAGAAEQFF. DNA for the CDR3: TGTGCCAGCAATTTAGACCTAGCGGGGGCGGCTGAGCAGTTCTTC.

The CDR3 sequence: CASSLSETQYF. DNA for the CDR3: TGTGCCAGCAGCTTAAGCGAGACCCAGTACTTC. The chain carries TRBV11-2 and TRBJ2-5; D is undetermined. V was cut by 2 bases and J by 5 bases, with 3 bases left in between. The length of the CDR3 is 11 residues. Germline V lookup: CDR1 SGHAT, CDR2 FQNNGV. Complete variable domain (other parts from reference TRBV11-2 and TRBJ2-5): EAGVAQSPRYKIIEKRQSVAFWCNPISGHATLYWYQQILGQGPKLLIQFQNNGVVDDSQLPKDRFSAERLKGVDSTLKIQPAKLEDSAVYLCASSLSETQYFGPGTRLLVL.

The CDR3 coding sequence is TGTGCCAGCAGTGAAAGGGGCAACTCCTACGAGCAGTACTTC. Encoded protein: CASSERGNSYEQYF. The chain has TRBV25-1 and TRBJ2-7, with D maybe TRBD1 (5 bases). Trimming removed 2 bases at V and 0 bases at J, with 8 bases between. The CDR3 sequence is 14 residues long. From germline, CDR1 is MGHDK and CDR2 SYGVNS.

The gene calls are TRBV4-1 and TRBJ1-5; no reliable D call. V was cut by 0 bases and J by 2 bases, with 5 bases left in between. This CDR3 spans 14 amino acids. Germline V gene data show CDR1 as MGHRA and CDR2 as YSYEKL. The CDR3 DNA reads TGCGCCAGCAGCCAAGATGCAGGCAATCAGCCCCAGCATTTT. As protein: CASSQDAGNQPQHF.